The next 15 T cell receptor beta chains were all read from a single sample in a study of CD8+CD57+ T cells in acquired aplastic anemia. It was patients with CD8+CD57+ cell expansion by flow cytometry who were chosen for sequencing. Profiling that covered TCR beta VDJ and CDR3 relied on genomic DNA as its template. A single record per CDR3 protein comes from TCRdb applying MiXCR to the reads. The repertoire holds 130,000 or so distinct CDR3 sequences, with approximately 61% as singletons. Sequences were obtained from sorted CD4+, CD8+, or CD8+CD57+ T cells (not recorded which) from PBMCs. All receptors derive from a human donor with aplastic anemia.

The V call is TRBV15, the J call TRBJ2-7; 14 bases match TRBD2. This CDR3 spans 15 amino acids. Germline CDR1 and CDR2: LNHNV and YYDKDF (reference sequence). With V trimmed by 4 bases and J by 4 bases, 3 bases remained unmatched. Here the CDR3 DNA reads TGTGCCACCAGCACCGGGACTAGCGGGAGTTACGAGCAGTACTTC. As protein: CATSTGTSGSYEQYF.

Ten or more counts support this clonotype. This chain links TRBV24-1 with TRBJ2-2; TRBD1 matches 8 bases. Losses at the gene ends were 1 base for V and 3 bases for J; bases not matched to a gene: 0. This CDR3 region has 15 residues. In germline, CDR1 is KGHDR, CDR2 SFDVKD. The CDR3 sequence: CATSDLQGDTGELFF. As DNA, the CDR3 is TGTGCCACCAGTGATTTACAGGGGGACACCGGGGAGCTGTTTTTT.

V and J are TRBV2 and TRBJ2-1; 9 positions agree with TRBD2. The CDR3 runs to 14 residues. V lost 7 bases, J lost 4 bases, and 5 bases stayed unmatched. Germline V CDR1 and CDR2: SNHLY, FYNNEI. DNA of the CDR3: TGTGCCAGCACCGGGACTAGCTCGTACAATGAGCAGTTCTTC. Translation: CASTGTSSYNEQFF.

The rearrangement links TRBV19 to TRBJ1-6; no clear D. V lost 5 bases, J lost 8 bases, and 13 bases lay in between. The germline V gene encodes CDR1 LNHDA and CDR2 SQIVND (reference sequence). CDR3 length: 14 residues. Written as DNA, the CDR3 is TGTGCCAGTAGTGGACGTACTACCGATTCACCCCTCCACTTT. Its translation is CASSGRTTDSPLHF.

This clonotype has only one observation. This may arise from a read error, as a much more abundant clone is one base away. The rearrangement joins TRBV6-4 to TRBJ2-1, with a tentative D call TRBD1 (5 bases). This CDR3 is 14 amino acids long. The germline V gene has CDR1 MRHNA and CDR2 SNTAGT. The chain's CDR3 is CASSDGARYSEQFF. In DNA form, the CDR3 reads TGTGCCAGCAGTGACGGGGCTAGGTACAGTGAGCAGTTCTTC.

CDR3 residues: CASSLEGWQRERYEQYF. The CDR3 nucleotides read TGCGCCAGCAGCTTGGAAGGTTGGCAGCGGGAGAGGTACGAGCAGTACTTC. The rearrangement joins TRBV5-1 to TRBJ2-7, with 8 bases identical to TRBD2. Germline CDR1 is SGHRS and CDR2 is YFSETQ. V shed 0 bases and J 4 bases; nucleotides not matched to a gene: 12. CDR3 length: 17 residues.

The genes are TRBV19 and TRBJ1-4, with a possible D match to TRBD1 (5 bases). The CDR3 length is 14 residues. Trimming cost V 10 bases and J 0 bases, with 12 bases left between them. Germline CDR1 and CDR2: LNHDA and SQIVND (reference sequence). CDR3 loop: CATRDGATNEKLFF. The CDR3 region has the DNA TGTGCCACAAGGGACGGAGCAACTAATGAAAAACTGTTTTTT.

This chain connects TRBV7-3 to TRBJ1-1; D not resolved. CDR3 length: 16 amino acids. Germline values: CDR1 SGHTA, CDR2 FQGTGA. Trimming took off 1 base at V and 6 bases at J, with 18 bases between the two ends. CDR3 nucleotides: TGTGCCAGCAGCTTAAATCAATTGGATCGGGGAGCTGAAGCTTTCTTT. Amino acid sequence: CASSLNQLDRGAEAFF.

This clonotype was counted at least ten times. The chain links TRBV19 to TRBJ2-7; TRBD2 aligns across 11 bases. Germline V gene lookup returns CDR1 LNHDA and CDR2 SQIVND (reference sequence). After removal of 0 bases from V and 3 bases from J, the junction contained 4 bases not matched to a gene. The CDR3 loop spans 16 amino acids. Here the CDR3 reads CASSIDRTSGLYEQYF. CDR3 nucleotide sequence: TGTGCCAGTAGTATAGATAGGACTAGCGGGCTCTACGAGCAGTACTTC.

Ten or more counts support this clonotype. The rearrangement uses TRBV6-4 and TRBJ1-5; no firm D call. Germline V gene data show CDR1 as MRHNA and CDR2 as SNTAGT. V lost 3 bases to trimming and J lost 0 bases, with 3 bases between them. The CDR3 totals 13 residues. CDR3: CASSEGSNQPQHF. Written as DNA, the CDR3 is TGTGCCAGCAGTGAAGGTAGCAATCAGCCCCAGCATTTT.

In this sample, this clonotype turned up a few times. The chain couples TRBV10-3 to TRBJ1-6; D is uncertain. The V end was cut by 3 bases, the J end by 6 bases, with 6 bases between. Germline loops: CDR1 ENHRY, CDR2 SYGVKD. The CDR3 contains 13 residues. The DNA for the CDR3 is TGTGCCATCAGTGAAGAGGGTAATTCACCCCTCCACTTT. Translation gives CAISEEGNSPLHF.

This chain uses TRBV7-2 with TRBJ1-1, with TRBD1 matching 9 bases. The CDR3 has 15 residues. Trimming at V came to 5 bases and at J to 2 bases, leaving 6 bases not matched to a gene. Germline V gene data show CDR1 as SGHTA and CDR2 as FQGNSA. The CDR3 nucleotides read TGTGCCAGCAGCAGGGAGGGACAGGGTAACACTGAAGCTTTCTTT. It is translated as CASSREGQGNTEAFF.

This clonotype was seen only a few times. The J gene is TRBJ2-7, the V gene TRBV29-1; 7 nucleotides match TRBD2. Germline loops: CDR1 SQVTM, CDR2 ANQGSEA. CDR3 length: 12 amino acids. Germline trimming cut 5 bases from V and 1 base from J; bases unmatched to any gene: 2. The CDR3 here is CSVRGGSYEQYF. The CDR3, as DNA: TGCAGCGTTCGGGGAGGGTCCTACGAGCAGTACTTC.

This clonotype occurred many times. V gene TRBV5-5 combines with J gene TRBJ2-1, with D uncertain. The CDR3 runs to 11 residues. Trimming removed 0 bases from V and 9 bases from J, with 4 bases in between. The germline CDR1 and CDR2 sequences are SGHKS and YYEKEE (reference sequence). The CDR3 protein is CASSLGAEQFF. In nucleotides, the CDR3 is TGTGCCAGCAGCTTGGGGGCTGAGCAGTTCTTC.

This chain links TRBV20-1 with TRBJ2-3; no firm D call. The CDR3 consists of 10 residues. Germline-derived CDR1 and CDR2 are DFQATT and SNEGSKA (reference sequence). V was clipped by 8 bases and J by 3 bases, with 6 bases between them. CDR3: CSPTTDTQYF. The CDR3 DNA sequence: TGCAGTCCCACTACAGATACGCAGTATTTT.